This T cell receptor beta chain comes out of a study of graft-versus-host responses after intestinal transplantation. Study background: The study gave all recipients anti-thymocyte globulin induction, then tacrolimus and steroids for approximately three years.

The count of this clone is one. Its antigen is currently unknown. Study-level points and caveats: The marrow of recipients harbored GvH clones, and ileum or blood showed some of them first.

Produced via immunoSEQ multiplex PCR; TCRdb's table is partial and in-frame only. The data show fewer than 85,000 clones, about 94% seen once. The trim removed 2 bases at V and 0 bases at J, leaving 9 bases unmatched. Germline-derived CDR1 and CDR2 are MNHNS and SASEGT. CDR3 length equals 18 residues. This clonotype was sampled from a human donor who received an intestinal transplant. This rearrangement joins TRBV6-1 to TRBJ1-4; 7 bases agree with TRBD1. The material sequenced was unstimulated CD8+ T cells sorted from spleen or lymph node cells, taken before intestinal transplant. The CDR3 reads CASSEWVRGGATNEKLFF. The CDR3 nucleotides are TGTGCCAGCAGTGAATGGGTCAGGGGGGGCGCAACTAATGAAAAACTGTTTTTT.